This section outlines one TCR beta chain sequence together with its context. The record originates from a study of blood T cell repertoires in COVID-19. Study overall: PBMCs, B-cell-depleted T cells, or T cells were the source of the cDNA or gDNA that made up the material.

Patients at the Seattle site were enrolled during active infection and followed longitudinally. The CDR3 extends over 14 amino acids. Trimming took 6 bases from V and 1 from J, leaving 9 bases between them. Germline V CDR1 and CDR2: MRHNA, SNTAGT. In the original analysis: Amplification of reference gene primers was used by the study to estimate nucleated cell counts. TCRdb's table, derived via immunoSEQ multiplex PCR, lists solely in-frame clones and lacks some. V, J and clone size reflect that table, while D and trimming were determined from the DNA. The sample contains hundreds of thousands of clones, over 75% of which appear only once.

The rearrangement joins TRBV6-4 to TRBJ2-2; tentative D call: TRBD2 (5 bases). This TCR came from a man aged 50 to 60 with COVID-19, enrolled during active disease. The sequenced material came from peripheral blood. In DNA, the CDR3 is TGTGCCAGCAGAGAGGGCCAGAACACCGGGGAGCTGTTTTTT. Translating gives CASREGQNTGELFF.